The 8 T cell receptor beta chains given below trace back to one sample, sequenced in a study of control samples from healthy donors and cancer patients. Some clones are missing from TCRdb's copy, which holds only in-frame ones; the method was immunoSEQ multiplex PCR. The table records under 110,000 clones, roughly 91% of them present only once. The sequenced sample consisted of blood. Receptor source: a man aged 25 to 40 in good health.

The J gene is TRBJ1-2, the V gene TRBV7-2; 10 nucleotides align to TRBD1. The CDR3 is 14 residues long. CDR1 and CDR2 (germline): SGHTA, FQGNSA. Unmatched junction bases numbered 6, after V lost 5 bases and J lost 6 bases. The CDR3 is CASSPRQGADGYTF. CDR3 coding DNA: TGTGCCAGCAGCCCTCGACAGGGGGCGGATGGCTACACCTTC.

This clone was seen only once. The J gene is TRBJ2-1, the V gene TRBV4-2, with D perhaps matching TRBD1 (6 bases). CDR3 length: 19 residues. V was pared by 3 bases and J by 5 bases, with 26 bases between. In germline, CDR1 is LGHNA, CDR2 YNFKEQ. The DNA for the CDR3 is TGTGCCAGCAGCCAGGGCCCTCTCCTCACAGGGCTTCCGGACAATGAGCAGTTCTTC. Its translation: CASSQGPLLTGLPDNEQFF.

This clone was seen a handful of times. The rearrangement links TRBV6-5 to TRBJ1-2; the match to TRBD1 covers 9 bases. The V segment lost 6 bases and the J segment 7 bases; nucleotides outside the gene matches: 6. CDR1 and CDR2 from the germline V gene are MNHEY and SVGAGI. This CDR3 has 13 amino acids. The CDR3 DNA reads as TGTGCCAGCAGACTACAGGGGGCCCGTGGCTACACCTTC. As protein: CASRLQGARGYTF.

The count of this clone is one. The rearrangement joins TRBV7-6 to TRBJ1-5; D is perhaps TRBD1 (5 bases). The CDR3 totals 14 residues. V gave up 0 bases and J gave up 4 bases, with 7 bases separating them. Per the germline V gene, CDR1 is SGHVS and CDR2 is FNYEAQ. CDR3 nucleotides: TGTGCCAGCAGCTTAGCGGGGGGAAATCAGCCCCAGCATTTT. Its protein product is CASSLAGGNQPQHF.

The rearrangement joins TRBV18 to TRBJ2-3; maybe TRBD2 (6 bases). Germline loops: CDR1 KGHSH, CDR2 LQKENI. This CDR3 contains 14 residues. V was clipped by 0 bases and J by 6 bases, with 10 bases between them. The CDR3 DNA is TGTGCCAGCTCACCACCGAACCGGGGGGATACGCAGTATTTT. It is translated as CASSPPNRGDTQYF.

This chain joins TRBV19 and TRBJ2-7; 10 nucleotides agree with TRBD1. The germline V gene encodes CDR1 LNHDA and CDR2 SQIVND (reference sequence). V trimming: 3 bases; J trimming: 2 bases; junction bases outside the gene matches: 4. This CDR3 is 15 amino acids long. CDR3 nucleotides: TGTGCCAGTAGTATTGGGACAGGGGTCCCCTACGAGCAGTACTTC. Translated, it gives CASSIGTGVPYEQYF.

The rearrangement joins TRBV29-1 to TRBJ2-1, with 11 bases fitting TRBD1. The V gene end was trimmed by 5 bases and the J gene end by 4 bases; junction bases not matched to a gene: 7. The CDR3 is made up of 15 amino acids. Germline V gives CDR1 SQVTM, CDR2 ANQGSEA. CDR3 sequence (DNA): TGCAGCGTTACTATCGGGACAGGGGGTTACAATGAGCAGTTCTTC. It specifies CSVTIGTGGYNEQFF.

The chain is built from TRBV6-5 and TRBJ1-1, with D perhaps TRBD1 (5 bases). This CDR3 has 14 amino acids. Germline CDR1 and CDR2: MNHEY and SVGAGI. Trimming took 0 bases from V and 10 from J, leaving 15 bases between them. The CDR3 nucleotides read TGTGCCAGCAGTTACTCGATGTGGGGGTCGAGAGCTTTCTTT. Amino acids: CASSYSMWGSRAFF.